This T cell receptor (beta chain) was sequenced during a study of immune evolution from preneoplasia to lung adenocarcinoma. The wider study: HLA loss of heterozygosity: about 7% AIS, about 14% MIA, about 31% ADC, none AAH. Findings and limits, study-wide: Normal lung had the highest top T cell clone frequencies. Later-stage lesions seemingly showed higher T cell density and diversity than normal lung.

After pathologic assessment, macro-dissection selected premalignant or tumor cells for extraction. As for this clone: Its antigen is not known.

The germline V gene encodes CDR1 SGHRS and CDR2 YFSETQ. The CDR3 has 15 residues. Trimming took 0 bases from V and 2 from J, leaving 10 bases between them. Method: immunoSEQ multiplex PCR; TCRdb's copy keeps in-frame clones and lacks some. The data show 8,000 to 10,000 clones, with approximately 79% seen just once and 10% to 15% held by the top ten. The TCR sequence derives from a person aged 80 or over with lung adenocarcinoma. The chain joins TRBV5-1 to TRBJ2-3; D may be TRBD1 (6 bases). What was sequenced was FFPE lung adenocarcinoma in situ tissue. CDR3 in amino acids: CASSLGGPSTDTQYF. The DNA for the CDR3 is TGCGCCAGCAGCTTGGGGGGGCCCTCCACAGATACGCAGTATTTT.